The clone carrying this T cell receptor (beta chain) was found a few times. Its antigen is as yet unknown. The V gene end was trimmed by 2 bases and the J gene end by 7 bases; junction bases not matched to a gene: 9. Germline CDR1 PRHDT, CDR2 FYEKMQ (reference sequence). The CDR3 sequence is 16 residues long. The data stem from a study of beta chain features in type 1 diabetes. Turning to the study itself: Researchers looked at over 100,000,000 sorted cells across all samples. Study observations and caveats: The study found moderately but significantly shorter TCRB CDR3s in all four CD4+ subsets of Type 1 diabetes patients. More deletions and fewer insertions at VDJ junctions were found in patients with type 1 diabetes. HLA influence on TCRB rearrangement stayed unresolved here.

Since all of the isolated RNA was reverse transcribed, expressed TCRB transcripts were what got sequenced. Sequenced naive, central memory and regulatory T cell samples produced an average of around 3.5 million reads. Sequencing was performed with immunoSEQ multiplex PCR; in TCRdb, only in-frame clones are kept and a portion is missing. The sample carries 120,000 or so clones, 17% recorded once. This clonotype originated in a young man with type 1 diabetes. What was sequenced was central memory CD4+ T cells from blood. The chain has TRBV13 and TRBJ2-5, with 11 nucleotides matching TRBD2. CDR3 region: CASSLWLAGGVRTQYF. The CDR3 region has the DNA TGTGCCAGCAGCTTATGGCTAGCGGGGGGCGTCCGGACCCAGTACTTC.